The entry below gives a single TCR beta chain sequence along with its context. This specimen comes from a study of beta chain features in type 1 diabetes. Averaging about 100 mL, one heparinised blood draw was given by each donor. Over 95% purity was reached by all sorted populations. cDNA synthesis used the whole RNA isolate, giving expressed TCRB sequences. Libraries were prepared by immunoSEQ multiplex PCR; TCRdb keeps only in-frame clonotypes and omits some of them. The sample holds a few hundred thousand clones; approximately 15% are singletons and the top ten take 0.035% to 0.045%. The receptor was isolated from a man aged 25 to 40 in good health. Sequencing input: naive CD4+ T cells from blood.

CDR3 DNA sequence: TGTGCCAGCAGTTCTACCCTACTAGCGGGAGGGCCAGGTACGCAGTATTTT. Translated: CASSSTLLAGGPGTQYF. The chain couples TRBV7-6 to TRBJ2-3, with TRBD2 matching over 13 bases. This CDR3 has 17 amino acids. From germline, CDR1 is SGHVS and CDR2 FNYEAQ. The junction had 14 bases not matched to a gene; V was cut back by 6 bases and J by 8 bases.